Each of the 30 T cell receptor beta chains below was sequenced from the same sample in a study of cytomegalovirus exposure and HLA in healthy donors. Primers for the PCR totalled 60 Vbeta and 13 Jbeta. Repertoires were generated with immunoSEQ multiplex PCR, while TCRdb's copy carries only in-frame clones and drops some. Reported are about 42,000 clones; the ten largest clones contain 1% to 1.5%. Material for sequencing was PBMCs. These receptors all stem from a man aged 25 to 45 in good health and CMV-seronegative.

The V call is TRBV7-9, the J call TRBJ1-4; tentatively, D is TRBD1 (6 bases). V dropped 4 bases and J dropped 8 bases, with 11 bases sitting between them. This CDR3 is 13 amino acids long. The V gene's germline CDR1 is SEHNR and CDR2 FQNEAQ (reference sequence). The CDR3 sequence is CASSSKDREKLFF. The CDR3 DNA follows: TGTGCCAGCAGCTCCAAAGACAGGGAAAAACTGTTTTTT. The full variable domain, in which reference TRBV7-9 and TRBJ1-4 provide the parts outside the CDR3, is DTGVSQNPRHKITKRGQNVTFRCDPISEHNRLYWYRQTLGQGPEFLTYFQNEAQLEKSRLLSDRFSAERPKGSFSTLEIQRTEQGDSAMYLCASSSKDREKLFFGSGTQLSVL.

The V gene is TRBV7-9, the J gene TRBJ2-7; D unresolved. The CDR3 has 14 residues. Trimming left V 7 bases short and J 0 bases short, with 13 bases between. The V gene's germline CDR1 is SEHNR and CDR2 FQNEAQ (reference sequence). CDR3 loop: CASMSQSYSYEQYF. The CDR3, as DNA: TGTGCCAGCATGTCCCAGTCGTACTCCTACGAGCAGTACTTC. The variable domain in full, completed from reference TRBV7-9 and TRBJ2-7, reads DTGVSQNPRHKITKRGQNVTFRCDPISEHNRLYWYRQTLGQGPEFLTYFQNEAQLEKSRLLSDRFSAERPKGSFSTLEIQRTEQGDSAMYLCASMSQSYSYEQYFGPGTRLTVT.

The V gene is TRBV29-1, the J gene TRBJ1-1; the D gene is possibly TRBD1 (5 bases). Trimming took off 6 bases at V and 0 bases at J, with 11 bases between the two ends. Per germline, CDR1 SQVTM and CDR2 ANQGSEA. The CDR3 contains 13 residues. CDR3 in amino acids: CSVAGHLNTEAFF. The CDR3 DNA sequence: TGCAGCGTGGCTGGACACCTGAACACTGAAGCTTTCTTT. Full variable domain (missing parts from reference TRBV29-1 and TRBJ1-1): SAVISQKPSRDICQRGTSLTIQCQVDSQVTMMFWYRQQPGQSLTLIATANQGSEATYESGFVIDKFPISRPNLTFSTLTVSNMSPEDSSIYLCSVAGHLNTEAFFGQGTRLTVV.

The chain uses TRBV15 and TRBJ1-5, with 9 positions matching TRBD1. CDR3 size: 14 residues. V lost 5 bases, J lost 5 bases, and 4 bases stayed unmatched. Germline V gives CDR1 LNHNV, CDR2 YYDKDF (reference sequence). The CDR3 loop reads CATSGGDRDQPQHF. For the CDR3, the DNA is TGTGCCACCAGCGGGGGGGACAGGGATCAGCCCCAGCATTTT. The full variable domain, in which reference TRBV15 and TRBJ1-5 provide the parts outside the CDR3, is DAMVIQNPRYQVTQFGKPVTLSCSQTLNHNVMYWYQQKSSQAPKLLFHYYDKDFNNEADTPDNFQSRRPNTSFCFLDIRSPGLGDTAMYLCATSGGDRDQPQHFGDGTRLSIL.

The chain is built from TRBV4-1 and TRBJ2-7; possible D gene TRBD2, 6 bases. V dropped 4 bases and J dropped 7 bases, with 17 bases sitting between them. This CDR3 comprises 14 residues. CDR1 is MGHRA and CDR2 is YSYEKL in the germline V gene. The CDR3 sequence is CASSLGGSRGEQYF. Here the CDR3 DNA reads TGCGCCAGCAGCCTAGGAGGGTCGAGAGGGGAGCAGTACTTC.

CDR3 region: CASSLGTTYEQYF. The CDR3 DNA reads as TGTGCCAGCAGCTTAGGGACTACCTACGAGCAGTACTTC. The genes are TRBV11-2 and TRBJ2-7; D perhaps matches TRBD2 (6 bases). The germline V gene encodes CDR1 SGHAT and CDR2 FQNNGV. The CDR3 spans 13 residues. V lost 1 base and J lost 2, with 6 bases in between.

The V call is TRBV11-2, the J call TRBJ2-7; D unclear. The CDR3 runs 14 residues. Trimming removed 5 bases from V and 0 bases from J, with 11 bases in between. From germline, CDR1 is SGHAT and CDR2 FQNNGV. This CDR3 is CASSLTVSSYEQYF. CDR3 nucleotide sequence: TGTGCCAGCAGCCTGACTGTGAGCTCCTACGAGCAGTACTTC.

V is TRBV29-1 and J is TRBJ1-2; 11 bases agree with TRBD1. This CDR3 region has 14 residues. V lost 1 base, J lost 7 bases, and 5 bases stayed unmatched. CDR1 and CDR2 (germline): SQVTM, ANQGSEA. CDR3 sequence reads: CSVEVGQGAGGYTF. The CDR3 DNA is TGCAGCGTTGAAGTAGGACAGGGGGCAGGTGGCTACACCTTC. The full variable domain, its missing parts supplied by reference TRBV29-1 and TRBJ1-2, is SAVISQKPSRDICQRGTSLTIQCQVDSQVTMMFWYRQQPGQSLTLIATANQGSEATYESGFVIDKFPISRPNLTFSTLTVSNMSPEDSSIYLCSVEVGQGAGGYTFGSGTRLTVV.

The chain joins TRBV29-1 to TRBJ1-2; D unresolved. The CDR3 has 13 amino acids. V was trimmed by 4 bases and J by 0 bases, leaving 9 bases between them. CDR1 is SQVTM and CDR2 is ANQGSEA in the germline V gene. The CDR3 loop is CSVARQPNYGYTF. CDR3 bases: TGCAGCGTTGCGAGGCAGCCTAACTATGGCTACACCTTC.

The rearrangement uses TRBV5-3 and TRBJ2-7; 9 bases are shared with TRBD1. TRBV5-3 is an ORF, and what it does is uncertain. This CDR3 is 14 amino acids long. Germline trimming cut 2 bases from V and 4 bases from J; bases unmatched to any gene: 4. Here the CDR3 DNA reads TGTGCCAGAAGCTTCCAGACAGGGGGGTACGAGCAGTACTTC. Translation gives CARSFQTGGYEQYF.

The chain joins TRBV2 to TRBJ2-7; 7 positions match TRBD2. Germline CDR1 SNHLY, CDR2 FYNNEI. The CDR3 runs to 15 residues. The V gene end was trimmed by 4 bases and the J gene end by 1 base; junction bases not matched to a gene: 7. In DNA, the CDR3 is TGTGCCAGCAGTGGAACGGGAGGTAATTCCTACGAGCAGTACTTC. Protein sequence: CASSGTGGNSYEQYF.

The V call is TRBV10-3, the J call TRBJ1-2, with a tentative D call TRBD1 (6 bases). This CDR3 contains 15 residues. Germline CDR1 is ENHRY and CDR2 is SYGVKD. Trimming took 3 bases from V and 6 from J, leaving 17 bases between them. The CDR3 bases are TGTGCCATCAGTGACCCGACAGGAAGGATCGATGGCTACACCTTC. Its protein product is CAISDPTGRIDGYTF.

The chain joins TRBV7-9 to TRBJ2-7; 7 nucleotides match TRBD1. The CDR3 length is 15 residues. The germline V gene has CDR1 SEHNR and CDR2 FQNEAQ (reference sequence). V lost 2 bases to trimming and J lost 1 base; unmatched junction nucleotides: 5. The CDR3 coding sequence is TGTGCCAGCAGCTTAAGAACAGGGGTATCCTACGAGCAGTACTTC. As protein: CASSLRTGVSYEQYF.

V usage is TRBV19 and J usage is TRBJ1-2; 10 bases map to TRBD1. The CDR3 extends over 16 amino acids. CDR1 and CDR2 from the germline V gene are LNHDA and SQIVND (reference sequence). V trimming: 5 bases; J trimming: 5 bases; junction bases outside the gene matches: 11. CDR3 DNA: TGTGCCAGTAGTGAAGACGGGACAGGGGTCTTGTATGGCTACACCTTC. Encoded protein: CASSEDGTGVLYGYTF.

V usage is TRBV18 and J usage is TRBJ2-7; D ambiguous. V was shortened by 5 bases and J by 4 bases, with 6 bases between the two germline ends. CDR3 length: 11 amino acids. Germline V gene sequence: CDR1 KGHSH, CDR2 LQKENI. CDR3 loop: CASSTSYEQYF. CDR3 DNA: TGTGCCAGCTCAACGAGTTACGAGCAGTACTTC.

This sequence joins TRBV6-5 and TRBJ2-7; TRBD1 matches at 9 bases. The CDR3 spans 12 residues. The junction had 6 bases not matched to a gene; V was cut back by 8 bases and J by 7 bases. The germline CDR1 and CDR2 sequences are MNHEY and SVGAGI. The CDR3 protein is CASGQGLYEQYF. CDR3 sequence (DNA): TGTGCCAGCGGACAGGGGCTGTATGAGCAGTACTTC.

J is TRBJ2-4 and V is TRBV30, with TRBD2 identical over 9 bases. Germline-derived CDR1 and CDR2 are GTSNPN and SVGIG (reference sequence). The CDR3 is 14 amino acids. With V trimmed by 4 bases and J by 7 bases, 8 bases remained unmatched. The CDR3 nucleotides read TGTGCCTGGACTTCGGGACTAGCTCGGAACATTCAGTACTTC. Its translation: CAWTSGLARNIQYF.

The chain combines TRBV7-9 with TRBJ2-7, with 10 bases that match TRBD1. The CDR3 loop spans 14 amino acids. Unmatched junction bases numbered 9, after V lost 6 bases and J lost 7 bases. Germline V gene sequence: CDR1 SEHNR, CDR2 FQNEAQ (reference sequence). This chain's CDR3 is CASSTPGQGREQYF. DNA for the CDR3: TGTGCCAGCAGTACACCGGGACAGGGGAGGGAGCAGTACTTC.

This chain links TRBV11-2 with TRBJ2-1, with 10 positions matching TRBD2. This CDR3 is 15 amino acids long. CDR1 SGHAT and CDR2 FQNNGV come from the germline V gene. V was clipped by 0 bases and J by 12 bases; unmatched bases: 8. The CDR3 spells CASSLEPSGRRGQFF. The CDR3 region has the DNA TGTGCCAGCAGCTTAGAACCTAGCGGGAGAAGAGGGCAGTTCTTC.

The V and J genes are TRBV27 and TRBJ1-2, with D uncertain. V gave up 6 bases and J gave up 5 bases, with 16 bases separating them. The CDR3 covers 14 residues. The V gene's germline CDR1 is MNHEY and CDR2 SMNVEV (reference sequence). CDR3 nucleotide sequence: TGTGCCAGCAGCCCCCTCGGACTCACGTATGGCTACACCTTC. It specifies CASSPLGLTYGYTF.

V is TRBV4-3 and J is TRBJ2-7; a weak D match, TRBD2 (7 bases). V was clipped by 0 bases and J by 5 bases, with 14 bases between them. Germline values: CDR1 LGHNA, CDR2 YSLEER. CDR3 length equals 15 residues. CDR3: CASSQDPTGRDEQYF. Written as DNA, the CDR3 is TGCGCCAGCAGCCAAGATCCCACAGGGAGGGACGAGCAGTACTTC.

This rearrangement joins TRBV6-1 to TRBJ2-5, with 8 nucleotides matching TRBD2. The CDR3 has 14 residues. V lost 4 bases and J lost 5; bases outside the gene matches: 6. Per the germline V gene, CDR1 is MNHNS and CDR2 is SASEGT. The CDR3 coding sequence is TGTGCCAGCAGTGGGGGACTAGTAAGGGAGACCCAGTACTTC. It translates to CASSGGLVRETQYF.

This chain links TRBV18 with TRBJ1-5, with D hard to call. Trimming took off 2 bases at V and 2 bases at J, with 13 bases between the two ends. Germline loops: CDR1 KGHSH, CDR2 LQKENI. The CDR3 contains 16 residues. CDR3 sequence: CASSPEFGGGNQPQHF. CDR3 DNA sequence: TGTGCCAGCTCACCAGAGTTTGGCGGTGGCAATCAGCCCCAGCATTTT.

The chain joins TRBV6-1 to TRBJ2-7; unclear D gene. Germline-derived CDR1 and CDR2 are MNHNS and SASEGT. Trimming took off 5 bases at V and 2 bases at J, with 4 bases between the two ends. This CDR3 comprises 11 residues. The CDR3 coding sequence is TGTGCCAGCAGTCGAGCCTACGAGCAGTACTTC. Its protein product is CASSRAYEQYF.

The V call is TRBV4-2, the J call TRBJ1-2; 8 positions match TRBD1. V lost 4 bases to trimming and J lost 0 bases; unmatched junction nucleotides: 4. The CDR3 is made up of 15 amino acids. Germline CDR1 reads LGHNA; CDR2 reads YNFKEQ. The CDR3 sequence is CASSRETGANYGYTF. The CDR3 nucleotides read TGTGCCAGCAGCCGAGAGACAGGGGCTAACTATGGCTACACCTTC.

CDR3 DNA: TGTGCCAGCAGCTTTAGTCCTGACACTGAAGCTTTCTTT. Translated, it gives CASSFSPDTEAFF. V is TRBV7-2 and J is TRBJ1-1; D remains unclear. Germline V CDR1 and CDR2: SGHTA, FQGNSA. The CDR3 contains 13 residues. Trimming shortened V by 3 bases and J by 3 bases, and 8 bases separated the two germline ends.

The chain employs TRBV9 and TRBJ1-1; D is undetermined. This CDR3 contains 13 residues. With 6 bases removed from V and 0 bases from J, the gap between germline ends came to 9 bases. Germline CDR1 reads SGDLS; CDR2 reads YYNGEE. In nucleotides, the CDR3 is TGTGCCAGCACCGGAGGTCTGAACACTGAAGCTTTCTTT. Protein: CASTGGLNTEAFF.

The genes are TRBV14 and TRBJ1-1; D might be TRBD1 (5 bases). V was pared by 7 bases and J by 0 bases, with 9 bases between. The CDR3 runs to 13 residues. The germline CDR1 and CDR2 sequences are SGHDN and FVKESK. The CDR3 region is CASKWGLNTEAFF. CDR3 DNA sequence: TGTGCCAGCAAGTGGGGCTTGAACACTGAAGCTTTCTTT.

The chain employs TRBV30 and TRBJ2-2, with D possibly being TRBD2 (6 bases). With 0 bases removed from V and 6 bases from J, the gap between germline ends came to 8 bases. The CDR3 runs 13 residues. Germline loops: CDR1 GTSNPN, CDR2 SVGIG (reference sequence). The chain's CDR3 is CAWSVGGPGELFF. CDR3 DNA: TGTGCCTGGAGTGTTGGAGGGCCCGGGGAGCTGTTTTTT.

The chain couples TRBV9 to TRBJ2-1, with a weak D call TRBD2 (6 bases). The CDR3 spans 16 residues. Germline-derived CDR1 and CDR2 are SGDLS and YYNGEE. Trimming left V 3 bases short and J 5 bases short, with 18 bases between. CDR3 protein: CASSASSGSADNEQFF. CDR3 sequence (DNA): TGTGCCAGCAGCGCCTCGTCCGGGAGCGCCGACAATGAGCAGTTCTTC.